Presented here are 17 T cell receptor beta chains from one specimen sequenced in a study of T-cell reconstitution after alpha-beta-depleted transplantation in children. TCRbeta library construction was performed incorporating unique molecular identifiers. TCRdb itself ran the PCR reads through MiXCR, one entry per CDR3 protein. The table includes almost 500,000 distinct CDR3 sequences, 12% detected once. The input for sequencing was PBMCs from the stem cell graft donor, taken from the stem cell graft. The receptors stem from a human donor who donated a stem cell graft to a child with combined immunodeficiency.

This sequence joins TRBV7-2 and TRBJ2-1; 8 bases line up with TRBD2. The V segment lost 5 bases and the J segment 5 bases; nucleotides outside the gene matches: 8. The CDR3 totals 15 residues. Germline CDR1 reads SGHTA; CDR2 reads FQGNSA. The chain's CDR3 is CASSPGTSLNNEQFF. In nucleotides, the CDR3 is TGTGCCAGCAGCCCCGGGACTAGTCTCAACAATGAGCAGTTCTTC.

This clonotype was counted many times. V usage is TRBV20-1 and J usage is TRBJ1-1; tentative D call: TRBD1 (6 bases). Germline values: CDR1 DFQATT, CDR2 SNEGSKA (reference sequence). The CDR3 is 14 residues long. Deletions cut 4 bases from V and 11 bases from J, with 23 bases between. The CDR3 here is CSANPGGGGLRAFF. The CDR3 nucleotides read TGCAGTGCTAACCCGGGGGGGGGCGGATTGCGGGCTTTCTTT.

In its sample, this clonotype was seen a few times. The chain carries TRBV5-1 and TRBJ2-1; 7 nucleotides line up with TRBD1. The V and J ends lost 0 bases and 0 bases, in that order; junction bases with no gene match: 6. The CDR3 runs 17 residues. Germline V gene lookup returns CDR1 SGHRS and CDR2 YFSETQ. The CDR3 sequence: CASSLARDRGSYNEQFF. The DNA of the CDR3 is TGCGCCAGCAGCTTGGCCCGGGACAGAGGCTCCTACAATGAGCAGTTCTTC.

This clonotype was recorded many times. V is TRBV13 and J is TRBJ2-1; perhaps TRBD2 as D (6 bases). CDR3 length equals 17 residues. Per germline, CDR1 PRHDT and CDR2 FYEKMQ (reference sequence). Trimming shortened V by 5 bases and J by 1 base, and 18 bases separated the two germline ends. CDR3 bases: TGTGCCAGCAGCCCCCGGGGGACTTTCTTTTCCTACAATGAGCAGTTCTTC. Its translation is CASSPRGTFFSYNEQFF.

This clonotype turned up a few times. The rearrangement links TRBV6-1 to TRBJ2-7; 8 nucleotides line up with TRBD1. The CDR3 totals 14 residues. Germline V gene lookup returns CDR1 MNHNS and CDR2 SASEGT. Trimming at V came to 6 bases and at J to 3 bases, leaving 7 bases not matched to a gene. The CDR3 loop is CASRPTGEGYEQYF. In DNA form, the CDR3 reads TGTGCCAGCAGACCGACAGGGGAAGGCTACGAGCAGTACTTC.

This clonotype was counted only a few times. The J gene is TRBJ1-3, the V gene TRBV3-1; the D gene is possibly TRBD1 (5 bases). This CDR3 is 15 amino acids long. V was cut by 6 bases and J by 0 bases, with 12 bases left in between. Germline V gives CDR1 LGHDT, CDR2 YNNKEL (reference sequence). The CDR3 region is CASSQGRHSGNTIYF. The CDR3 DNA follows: TGTGCCAGCAGTCAGGGACGGCACTCTGGAAACACCATATATTTT.

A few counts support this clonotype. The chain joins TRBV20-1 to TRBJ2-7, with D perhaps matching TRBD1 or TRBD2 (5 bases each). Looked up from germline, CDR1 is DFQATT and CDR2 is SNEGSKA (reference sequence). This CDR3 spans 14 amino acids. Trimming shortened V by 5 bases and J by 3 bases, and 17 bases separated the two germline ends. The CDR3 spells CSAPLLGERYEQYF. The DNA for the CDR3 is TGCAGTGCTCCCCTGCTGGGGGAGCGCTACGAGCAGTACTTC.

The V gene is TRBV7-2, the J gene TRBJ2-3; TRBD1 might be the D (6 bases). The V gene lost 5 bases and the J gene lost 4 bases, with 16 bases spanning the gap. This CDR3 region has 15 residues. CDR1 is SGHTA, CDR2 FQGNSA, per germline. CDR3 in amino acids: CASSPIEDSSDTQYF. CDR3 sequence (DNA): TGTGCCAGCAGCCCAATCGAGGACAGCTCAGATACGCAGTATTTT.

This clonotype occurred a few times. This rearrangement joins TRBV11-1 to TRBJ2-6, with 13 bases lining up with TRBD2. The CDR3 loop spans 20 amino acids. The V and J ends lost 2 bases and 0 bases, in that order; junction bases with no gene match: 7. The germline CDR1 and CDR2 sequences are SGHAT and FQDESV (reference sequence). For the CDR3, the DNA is TGTGCCAGCAGCTTATTTCTCGGGACTAGCGGGGCCTCTGGGGCCAACGTCCTGACTTTC. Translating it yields CASSLFLGTSGASGANVLTF.

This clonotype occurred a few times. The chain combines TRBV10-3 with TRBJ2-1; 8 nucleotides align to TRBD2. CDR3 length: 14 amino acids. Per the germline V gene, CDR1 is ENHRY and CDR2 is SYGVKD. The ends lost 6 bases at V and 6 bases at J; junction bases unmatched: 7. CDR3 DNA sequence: TGTGCCATCAGAAGGCGGGAGGCCGCCAATGAGCAGTTCTTC. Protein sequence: CAIRRREAANEQFF.

The chain's CDR3 is CASSPGGIEQFF. CDR3 coding DNA: TGTGCCAGCAGCCCCGGCGGGATTGAGCAGTTCTTC. The chain has TRBV9 and TRBJ2-1, with D maybe TRBD2 (6 bases). CDR1 and CDR2 (germline): SGDLS, YYNGEE. V was clipped by 4 bases and J by 9 bases, with 11 bases between them. The CDR3 spans 12 residues.

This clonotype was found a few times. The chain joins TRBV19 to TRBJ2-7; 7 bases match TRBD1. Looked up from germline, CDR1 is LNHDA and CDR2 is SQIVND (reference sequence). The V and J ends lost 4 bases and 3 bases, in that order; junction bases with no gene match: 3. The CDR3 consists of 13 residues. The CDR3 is CASSTAGGYEQYF. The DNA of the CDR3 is TGTGCCAGTAGTACTGCAGGGGGCTACGAGCAGTACTTC.

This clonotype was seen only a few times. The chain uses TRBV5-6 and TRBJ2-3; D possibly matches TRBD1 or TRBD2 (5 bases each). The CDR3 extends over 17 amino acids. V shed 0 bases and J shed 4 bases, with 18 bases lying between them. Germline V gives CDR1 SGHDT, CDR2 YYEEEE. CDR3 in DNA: TGTGCCAGCAGCTTGGATGGTTTGGCAGGGACGGCAGATACGCAGTATTTT. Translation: CASSLDGLAGTADTQYF.

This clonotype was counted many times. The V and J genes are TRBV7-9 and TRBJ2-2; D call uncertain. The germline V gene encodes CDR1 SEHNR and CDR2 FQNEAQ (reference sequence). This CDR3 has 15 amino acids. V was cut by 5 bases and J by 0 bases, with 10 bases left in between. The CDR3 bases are TGTGCCAGCAGCCCCTTTGCGACGAACACCGGGGAGCTGTTTTTT. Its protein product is CASSPFATNTGELFF. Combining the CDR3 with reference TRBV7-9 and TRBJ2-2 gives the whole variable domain DTGVSQNPRHKITKRGQNVTFRCDPISEHNRLYWYRQTLGQGPEFLTYFQNEAQLEKSRLLSDRFSAERPKGSFSTLEIQRTEQGDSAMYLCASSPFATNTGELFFGEGSRLTVL.

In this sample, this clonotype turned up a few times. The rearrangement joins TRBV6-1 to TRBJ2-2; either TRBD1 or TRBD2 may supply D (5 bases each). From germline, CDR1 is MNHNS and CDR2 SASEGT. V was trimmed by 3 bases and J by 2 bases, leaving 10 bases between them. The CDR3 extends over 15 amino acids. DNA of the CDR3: TGTGCCAGCAGTGAGAGGGGCTATAACACCGGGGAGCTGTTTTTT. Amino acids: CASSERGYNTGELFF.

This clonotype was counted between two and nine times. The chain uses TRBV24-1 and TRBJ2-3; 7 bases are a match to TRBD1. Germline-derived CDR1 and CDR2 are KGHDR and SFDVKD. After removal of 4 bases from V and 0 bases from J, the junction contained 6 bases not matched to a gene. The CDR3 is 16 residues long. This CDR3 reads CATSDRTGDSTDTQYF. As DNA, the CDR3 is TGTGCCACCAGTGACAGAACAGGGGATAGCACAGATACGCAGTATTTT.

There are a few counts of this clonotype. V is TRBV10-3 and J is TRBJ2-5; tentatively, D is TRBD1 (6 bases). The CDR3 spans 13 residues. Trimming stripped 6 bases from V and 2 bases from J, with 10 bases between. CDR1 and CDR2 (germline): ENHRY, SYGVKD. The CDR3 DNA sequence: TGTGCCATCAGCGGCCAGGGGCAAGAGACCCAGTACTTC. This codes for CAISGQGQETQYF.